This T cell receptor (beta chain) derives from a study of blood T cell repertoires in COVID-19. For the study at large: Nucleic acid was either cDNA or gDNA, and it came from T cells, B-cell-depleted T cells, or PBMCs.

Germline assignment: CDR1 MNHNS and CDR2 SASEGT. Trimming took off 2 bases at V and 0 bases at J, with 8 bases between the two ends. CDR3 length equals 16 residues. Profiled with immunoSEQ multiplex PCR; TCRdb holds only in-frame clones, not every one. The sample carries about 250,000 clones, approximately 84% recorded once. The sequence came from a man in his forties or fifties who had recovered from COVID-19. This rearrangement joins TRBV6-1 to TRBJ2-6; D is possibly TRBD2 (5 bases). The specimen sequenced was PBMCs or T cells enriched from blood (not recorded which). The CDR3 DNA reads as TGTGCCAGCAGTGAATTGAGGGCCTCTGGGGCCAACGTCCTGACTTTC. Residues: CASSELRASGANVLTF.